The clone carrying this T cell receptor beta chain was seen a handful of times. Its antigen remains unknown. The entry originates in a study of molecular identifiers for immune sequencing clone quantification. TCRdb analysed the PCR reads with MiXCR anew, one entry per CDR3 protein. The top ten clones hold roughly 0.77% of a sample with approximately 550,000 distinct CDR3 sequences, roughly 25% of them seen once. CDR3 length: 15 amino acids. CDR1 and CDR2 (germline): LNHDA, SQIVND (reference sequence). V was shortened by 7 bases and J by 2 bases, with 15 bases between the two germline ends. General study results and limits: Under 1% of molecules in naive cells, but over 97% of effector molecules, belonged to clones above 20 RNA copies. Barcodes shared by identical TCR molecules could lead to underestimated sizes of highly expanded clones.

What was sequenced was naive CD8+ T cells from blood, with Jurkat cell RNA spiked in. Subset meaning: FACS-sorted CD8+CD4-CCR7+CD45RA+ naive T cells. The chain is built from TRBV19 and TRBJ1-5; no clear D gene. The receptor comes from a human donor in good health. Some libraries in this study had Jurkat cell RNA spiked in. CDR3: CASKAYLSGNQPQHF. The CDR3 DNA is TGTGCCAGTAAGGCATACCTGTCTGGCAATCAGCCCCAGCATTTT.